Below, 15 T cell receptor beta chains from the same sample are listed, as sequenced in a study of T-cell reconstitution after alpha-beta-depleted transplantation in children. Using unique molecular identifiers, the investigators prepared the TCRbeta library. TCRdb re-analysed the PCR reads in MiXCR, keeping a single row per CDR3 protein. The repertoire holds roughly 100,000 distinct CDR3 sequences, roughly 8.4% seen once, with 6.9% in the top ten. The sample here was PBMCs from the stem cell graft donor, taken from the stem cell graft. All receptors come from a human donor who donated a stem cell graft to a child with congenital amegakaryocytic thrombocytopenia.

This clonotype turned up a few times. The chain joins TRBV2 to TRBJ1-5; D is undetermined. CDR3 length: 15 residues. Germline V gives CDR1 SNHLY, CDR2 FYNNEI. Trimming took 5 bases from V and 4 from J, leaving 15 bases between them. The CDR3 here is CASSLDPQGNQPQHF. CDR3 nucleotides: TGTGCCAGCAGTTTGGACCCCCAAGGGAATCAGCCCCAGCATTTT.

This clonotype has at least ten counts. V and J are TRBV30 and TRBJ2-1; unclear D gene. CDR1 and CDR2 (germline): GTSNPN, SVGIG (reference sequence). The V gene lost 6 bases and the J gene lost 4 bases, with 10 bases spanning the gap. This CDR3 spans 12 amino acids. CDR3 nucleotides: TGTGCCTGTGGAATAGGGTACAATGAGCAGTTCTTC. Encoded protein: CACGIGYNEQFF.

This clonotype is judged medium-sized. The rearrangement uses TRBV29-1 and TRBJ2-2; 8 nucleotides align to TRBD1. The CDR3 contains 15 residues. The germline V gene encodes CDR1 SQVTM and CDR2 ANQGSEA. V lost 7 bases and J lost 0; bases outside the gene matches: 7. The DNA for the CDR3 is TGCAGCGCCGTCGAACAGGGGGCGAACACCGGGGAGCTGTTTTTT. The encoded protein is CSAVEQGANTGELFF.

In this sample, this clonotype turned up many times. V is TRBV5-1 and J is TRBJ1-4, with 8 bases lining up with TRBD1. The CDR3 is made up of 14 amino acids. After removal of 2 bases from V and 8 bases from J, the junction contained 5 bases not matched to a gene. Germline V CDR1 and CDR2: SGHRS, YFSETQ. The CDR3 region has the DNA TGCGCCAGCAGCTTTCAGGGGGCCTGGGAAAAACTGTTTTTT. Its translation is CASSFQGAWEKLFF.

There are many counts of this clonotype. The V and J genes are TRBV12-3 or TRBV12-4 and TRBJ2-6; D is possibly TRBD1 (6 bases). The V end lost 6 bases, the J end lost 0 bases, and 18 bases lay between the germline ends. The CDR3 is 18 amino acids. The CDR3 DNA sequence: TGTGCCAGCAGCCACCGGGACACTTTGAGCTCTGGGGCCAACGTCCTGACTTTC. Translating gives CASSHRDTLSSGANVLTF.

In its sample, this clonotype ranks as medium-sized (0.01 to 0.1%). The genes are TRBV5-1 and TRBJ1-1, with TRBD1 matching over 8 bases. CDR1 is SGHRS, CDR2 YFSETQ, per germline. Trimming removed 4 bases from V and 6 bases from J; junction bases left unmatched: 5. There are 13 residues in the CDR3. CDR3 bases: TGCGCCAGCAGCGCAGGGGGCGTCGCTGAAGCTTTCTTT. Translated, it gives CASSAGGVAEAFF.

This clonotype was recorded many times. This sequence joins TRBV20-1 and TRBJ2-3; maybe TRBD1 (6 bases). The V gene's germline CDR1 is DFQATT and CDR2 SNEGSKA (reference sequence). Trimming left V 3 bases short and J 3 bases short, with 10 bases between. The CDR3 loop spans 13 amino acids. As DNA, the CDR3 is TGCAGTGCTAGCCCAGGGGAAACAGATACGCAGTATTTT. The encoded protein is CSASPGETDTQYF.

This clonotype was seen at least ten times. This chain uses TRBV6-1 with TRBJ2-1; D call uncertain. The V gene's germline CDR1 is MNHNS and CDR2 SASEGT. The CDR3 runs 16 residues. Trimming left V 6 bases short and J 0 bases short, with 15 bases between. CDR3 amino acids: CASSETAGGSYNEQFF. CDR3 nucleotide sequence: TGTGCCAGCAGCGAGACCGCTGGTGGCTCCTACAATGAGCAGTTCTTC.

This clonotype has ten or more counts. The chain recombines TRBV4-2 with TRBJ2-3, with unresolved D. V was pared by 0 bases and J by 7 bases, with 8 bases between. Looked up from germline, CDR1 is LGHNA and CDR2 is YNFKEQ. The CDR3 spans 13 residues. CDR3 sequence: CASSQDSRNTQYF. As DNA, the CDR3 is TGTGCCAGCAGCCAAGATTCCCGGAATACGCAGTATTTT.

This clonotype occurred many times. The V call is TRBV27, the J call TRBJ2-3; 7 bases are a match to TRBD2. Germline trimming cut 7 bases from V and 2 bases from J; bases unmatched to any gene: 15. The CDR3 sequence is 17 residues long. The germline gives CDR1 MNHEY, CDR2 SMNVEV (reference sequence). The CDR3 sequence is CASTYLPAGDTTDTQYF. CDR3 nucleotide sequence: TGTGCCAGCACCTACCTTCCCGCGGGAGACACCACAGATACGCAGTATTTT.

This chain uses TRBV10-3 with TRBJ2-2; the D call may be TRBD1 or TRBD2 (5 bases each). CDR3 size: 16 residues. Germline V CDR1 and CDR2: ENHRY, SYGVKD. V lost 6 bases, J lost 5 bases, and 19 bases lay in between. CDR3 DNA: TGTGCCATCAGCCCCGGGGACCTCTGCGCAACCGGGGAGCTGTTTTTT. Translating gives CAISPGDLCATGELFF.

This clonotype was observed at least ten times. The chain employs TRBV20-1 and TRBJ2-5; D not certain. CDR3 size: 12 residues. Germline V gene lookup returns CDR1 DFQATT and CDR2 SNEGSKA (reference sequence). V shed 0 bases and J shed 5 bases, with 7 bases lying between them. The CDR3 loop is CSARDRGETQYF. The CDR3 coding sequence is TGCAGTGCTAGAGATCGAGGCGAGACCCAGTACTTC.

This clonotype was seen at least ten times. The J gene is TRBJ1-3, the V gene TRBV7-2; no firm D call. This CDR3 spans 16 amino acids. Trimming stripped 1 base from V and 4 bases from J, with 14 bases between. Germline CDR1 SGHTA, CDR2 FQGNSA. CDR3 sequence (DNA): TGTGCCAGCAGCTTAGTGGGAGGGAGGTCCGGAAACACCATATATTTT. Translated: CASSLVGGRSGNTIYF.

This clonotype appeared many times. The chain links TRBV15 to TRBJ2-5; D possibly corresponds to TRBD1 (6 bases). Per the germline V gene, CDR1 is LNHNV and CDR2 is YYDKDF (reference sequence). V was clipped by 6 bases and J by 7 bases, with 18 bases between them. This CDR3 region has 14 residues. Written as DNA, the CDR3 is TGTGCCACCAGTACTTCGACAGGAGGAGGGACCCAGTACTTC. Translated: CATSTSTGGGTQYF.

This clonotype showed up many times. This chain connects TRBV7-2 to TRBJ2-3; 8 bases agree with TRBD1. This CDR3 comprises 16 residues. V was pared by 5 bases and J by 4 bases, with 11 bases of the junction left unmatched. Germline assignment: CDR1 SGHTA and CDR2 FQGNSA. The CDR3 protein is CASSHRTGNGADTQYF. The CDR3 coding sequence is TGTGCCAGCAGCCACCGGACAGGGAACGGGGCAGATACGCAGTATTTT. Full variable domain (rest looked up from reference TRBV7-2 and TRBJ2-3): GAGVSQSPSNKVTEKGKDVELRCDPISGHTALYWYRQSLGQGLEFLIYFQGNSAPDKSGLPSDRFSAERTGGSVSTLTIQRTQQEDSAVYLCASSHRTGNGADTQYFGPGTRLTVL.